This record covers a single T cell receptor (beta chain). Its antigen specificity is not known. No qualities accompany the bases; no much larger clone lies one base away. The record originates from a study of shared clonotypes between healthy human individuals (dated by TCRdb to between 2020 and 2021). Background on the whole study: Two women and three men aged 18 to 49 years were included in the cohort. To estimate repertoire size and how much clonotype sharing occurs between individuals, the study deeply sequenced the blood TCR repertoires of a handful of healthy adults. Different laboratories and diverse techniques were used to prepare libraries and sequence TCR repertoires, to increase sequencing depth and limit assay-specific biases. Per donor, leukapheresis produced somewhere between about 0.94 and 10 billion PBMCs. For each donor, CD4 naive and CD4 memory were each given three plates, CD8 naive was given two plates, and CD8 memory was given one plate.

Findings and caveats that apply to the study as a whole: Based on pairwise subsampling, the degree of clonotype sharing among donors was expected to be affected by sequencing depth. Rarefaction of sorted-subset datasets indicated incomplete sequencing despite the large sequencing depth. Estimated clonotype richness was generally larger for naive than for memory subsets. Only blood was sampled, and tissue TCR repertoires likely differ from those in blood. Compared with non-shared clonotypes, the clonotypes found in all four sorted-subset donors had higher generation probabilities. About 5% of naive CD4, around 3.6% of naive CD8, about 2.1% of memory CD4, and 0.35% to 0.5% of memory CD8 clonotypes were shared across several donors. The small number of donors limited the genetic and exposure-history diversity represented.

CD8 naive samples were CD45RO-negative cells positively selected for CCR7, giving a CD45RA+CCR7+ population that excluded TemRA cells. Healthy HIV-negative adults with no recently reported acute infections or vaccinations were included as donors. All donors were Caucasian adults living in Nashville, Tennessee, USA. Blood was collected by leukapheresis, and PBMCs were isolated by Ficoll-Histopaque density gradient centrifugation and then cryopreserved in liquid nitrogen vapor phase. Purity and quantity of every magnetically sorted T cell population were checked by analytical flow cytometry. Each sorted fraction had its genomic DNA isolated and then quantified by UV absorbance on a Nanodrop 2000c. Using the deep immunoSEQ assay, TCR CDR3 regions were amplified from genomic DNA by multiplex PCR. Extracted genomic DNA from each cell subset was spread evenly across all wells of several immunoSEQ 96-well plates, with each plate serving as a replicate. For sorted subsets, approximately 200 ng of genomic DNA, equivalent to some 30,000 T cell genomes, went into each replicate PCR. Purified libraries were quantified with a Qubit 3.0 fluorometer, sized on a Bioanalyzer 2100, and re-quantified with the KAPA Library Quantification kit. A separate single-read 150-cycle Illumina NextSeq 550 flow cell was used to sequence each immunoSEQ 96-well plate. For the original study's pipeline: The immunoSEQ output contained only junctional sequences without quality scores, so filtering could not match that applied to full-length reads. Sequences were annotated with PyIR, a Python wrapper for IgBLAST v1.9, using IMGT germline references to assign V/J genes and CDR3. Reads were filtered out if the reads had weak V/J assignments (E-value above 1e-6), no CDR3, stop codons, out-of-frame junctions, or ambiguous translated residues. A V3J clonotype was defined by an identical inferred V gene, J gene, and CDR3 amino acid sequence. Percentage overlap between repertoires was calculated by dividing the number of shared unique clonotypes by the size of the smaller repertoire. RTK rarefaction, the Chao1 estimator, and Recon v2.1 estimates of unobserved clonotypes were used to assess repertoire richness. OLGA was used to compute generation probabilities for all TCRbeta clonotypes that the gDNA method yielded from four donors. Sourced from immuneACCESS, this table was stored by TCRdb with only in-frame sequences that have V and J called. A share of the clones is absent; for the studies checked, an unresolved V gene accounts for under half, and the remainder has no known explanation. D and trimming come from the DNA, and the V and J calls and clone size come from that table. The table for this sample lists about 2.2 million clones; about 94% of them were counted only once. The top ten clones comprise 1.5% to 2% of the sample.

Looking up the germline V gene yields CDR1 SGDLS and CDR2 YYNGEE. V gives up 0 bases and J gives up 9 bases, and the segment between their germline ends measures 7 bases. The CDR3 numbers 12 residues from cysteine through phenylalanine. The read is trimmed to its CDR3 DNA, 36 bases read in frame from base 1. The receptor was isolated from a young man in good health. Some clones in this sample may be carry-over from other donors' samples. The source material was naive CD8+ T cells from PBMCs. The intended sense of this specimen's cell subset or site label: CD45RA+CCR7+. Here the chain combines TRBV9 and TRBJ2-1; no D gene is confidently identified. The sequence in DNA is TGTGCCAGCAGCGTAGTATCTAGTGAGCAGTTCTTC. It codes for CASSVVSSEQFF.